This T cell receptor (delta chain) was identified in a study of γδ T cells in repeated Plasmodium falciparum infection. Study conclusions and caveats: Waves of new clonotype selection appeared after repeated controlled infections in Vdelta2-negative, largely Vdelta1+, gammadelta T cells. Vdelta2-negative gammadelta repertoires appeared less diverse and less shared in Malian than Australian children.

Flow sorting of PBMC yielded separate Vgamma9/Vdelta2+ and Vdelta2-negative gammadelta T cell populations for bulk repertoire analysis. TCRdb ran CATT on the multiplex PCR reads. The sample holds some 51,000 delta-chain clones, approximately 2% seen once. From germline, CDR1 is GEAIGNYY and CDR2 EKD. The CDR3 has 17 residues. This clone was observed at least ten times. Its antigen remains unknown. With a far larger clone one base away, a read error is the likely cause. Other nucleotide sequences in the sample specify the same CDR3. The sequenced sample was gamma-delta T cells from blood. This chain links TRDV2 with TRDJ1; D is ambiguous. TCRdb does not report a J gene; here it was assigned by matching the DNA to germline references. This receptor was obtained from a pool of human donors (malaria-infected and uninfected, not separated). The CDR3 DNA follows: TGTGCCTGCGACACCGTGTCCTCTCCGGGGTACACCGATAAACTCATCTTT. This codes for CACDTVSSPGYTDKLIF.